In its sample, the clone carrying this TCR beta chain was seen a few times. Its specificity is not known. TCRdb keeps only in-frame clones here, not all; method: immunoSEQ multiplex PCR. Among tens of thousands of clones listed, 70% to 90% were seen once. This CDR3 region has 17 residues. Germline V CDR1 and CDR2: MRHNA, SNTAGT. V was trimmed by 6 bases and J by 2 bases, leaving 20 bases between them. This record belongs to a study of OX40 agonist ivuxolimab in advanced cancers. Across the study: The dose-escalation cohort was approximately 80% male, with a mean age of about 60 years, ranging about 23 to 90. Study-wide results and limits: In the 0.1-3.0 mg/kg groups, partial responders showed among the lowest expansion. Relative to CD4+, CD8+ T cells held more expanded clones on average.

The chain carries TRBV6-4 and TRBJ1-5; D possibly corresponds to TRBD1 (6 bases). This sequence was found in an adult with an advanced solid tumor such as melanoma, head and neck, liver or kidney cancer. This specimen was CD4+ or CD8+ T cells sorted from blood, taken in a trial of the OX40 agonist ivuxolimab. In DNA, the CDR3 is TGTGCCAGCAGGCAGGGGTTTTGGTGTGGGGGCAATCAGCCCCAGCATTTT. Translated, it gives CASRQGFWCGGNQPQHF.